This TCR beta chain was captured in a study of CXCR3-negative and CXCR3-positive naive CD8 T cells. Points on this clonotype: Its antigen is not identified.

Overall study findings and caveats: Naive CXCR3-positive and CXCR3-negative cells shared TRBV-TRBJ usage; memory cells diverged. Hydrophobicity was higher for TRB CDR3s found in CXCR3-positive naive cells than in CXCR3-negative naive cells.

Definition of naive CD8+ T cells rested on a CD45RO-CCR7+CD27+CD95- profile. It was by 5' RACE with UMI labels that the TRB cDNA libraries were prepared. TCRdb reanalyzed the 5' RACE reads and collapses them to one entry per CDR3 protein, without DNA. Here the sample table reports about 6,700 distinct CDR3 sequences. Input material: naive CXCR3- CD8+ T cells from blood. Subset specified: CD45RO-CCR7+CD27+CD95- naive CD8+ T cells lacking CXCR3 (TNR3-). The sequence was obtained from a human donor in good health. Some clones in this sample may be carry-over from other donors' samples.

The CDR3 sequence is CASSLYSYNEQFF. The chain recombines TRBV12-3 or TRBV12-4 with TRBJ2-1. This CDR3 has 13 amino acids.